The 21 T cell receptor beta chains given below trace back to one sample, sequenced in a study of blood T cell repertoires in COVID-19. Generated by immunoSEQ multiplex PCR, the TCRdb table keeps only in-frame clones and is missing some. The sample includes 250,000 to 350,000 clones, 86% of them seen just once. Source material: PBMCs or T cells enriched from blood (not recorded which). The receptors come from a woman between 18 and 29 years old who had recovered from COVID-19.

This clone was seen a handful of times. The rearrangement uses TRBV9 and TRBJ1-6; 8 bases map to TRBD1. Germline V gene data show CDR1 as SGDLS and CDR2 as YYNGEE. After removal of 4 bases from V and 7 bases from J, the junction contained 7 bases not matched to a gene. This CDR3 has 15 amino acids. The CDR3 reads CASSLSDRGNSPLHF. The CDR3 bases are TGTGCCAGCAGCTTAAGCGACAGGGGCAATTCACCCCTCCACTTT.

The chain links TRBV18 to TRBJ2-1; 8 bases agree with TRBD2. V lost 3 bases, J lost 9 bases, and 10 bases stayed unmatched. The germline gives CDR1 KGHSH, CDR2 LQKENI. The CDR3 runs 15 residues. The CDR3, as DNA: TGTGCCAGCTCACCCCCCGATCAGCGGGGGTTTGAGCAGTTCTTC. Its protein is CASSPPDQRGFEQFF.

The rearrangement joins TRBV9 to TRBJ1-2; D unclear. V dropped 0 bases and J dropped 6 bases, with 15 bases sitting between them. Germline V gene data show CDR1 as SGDLS and CDR2 as YYNGEE. The CDR3 is made up of 15 amino acids. CDR3 sequence reads: CASSVATRAENGYTF. DNA of the CDR3: TGTGCCAGCAGCGTAGCAACTCGCGCGGAAAATGGCTACACCTTC.

The V and J genes are TRBV5-6 and TRBJ2-5, with TRBD2 matching 9 bases. The CDR3 spans 18 residues. Germline lookup yields CDR1 SGHDT and CDR2 YYEEEE. The V and J ends lost 4 bases and 2 bases, in that order; junction bases with no gene match: 15. The CDR3 here is CASSSRVSGGRSQETQYF. The DNA for the CDR3 is TGTGCCAGCAGCAGCCGAGTTAGCGGGGGAAGATCACAAGAGACCCAGTACTTC.

The chain carries TRBV7-6 and TRBJ2-7, with D maybe TRBD1 (5 bases). The CDR3 length is 14 residues. CDR1 is SGHVS and CDR2 is FNYEAQ in the germline V gene. V gave up 1 base and J gave up 6 bases, with 13 bases separating them. CDR3 loop: CASSLGAGNLEQYF. CDR3 DNA: TGTGCCAGCAGCTTAGGAGCAGGGAATCTCGAGCAGTACTTC.

The rearrangement uses TRBV27 and TRBJ2-7; no clear D. The CDR3 spans 15 residues. Germline-derived CDR1 and CDR2 are MNHEY and SMNVEV (reference sequence). The V and J ends lost 5 bases and 2 bases respectively, with 16 bases between them. CDR3 sequence reads: CASSISLEAAYEQYF. For the CDR3, the DNA is TGTGCCAGCAGTATCTCCCTAGAGGCGGCCTACGAGCAGTACTTC.

V gene TRBV7-3 combines with J gene TRBJ2-1; 9 bases fit TRBD1. From germline, CDR1 is SGHTA and CDR2 FQGTGA. V dropped 3 bases and J dropped 2; count of bases not matched to a gene: 5. The CDR3 is 16 amino acids. The CDR3 protein is CASSFSGTGPYNEQFF. The DNA for the CDR3 is TGTGCCAGCAGCTTTTCCGGGACAGGGCCCTACAATGAGCAGTTCTTC.

V is TRBV5-4 and J is TRBJ1-2; TRBD1 matches 8 bases. The junction had 2 bases not matched to a gene; V was cut back by 4 bases and J by 3 bases. The CDR3 extends over 13 amino acids. Per germline, CDR1 SGHNT and CDR2 YYREEE (reference sequence). In nucleotides, the CDR3 is TGTGCCAGCAGCGGACAGGGCCACTATGGCTACACCTTC. It specifies CASSGQGHYGYTF. Complete variable domain (other parts from reference TRBV5-4 and TRBJ1-2): ETGVTQSPTHLIKTRGQQVTLRCSSQSGHNTVSWYQQALGQGPQFIFQYYREEENGRGNFPPRFSGLQFPNYSSELNVNALELDDSALYLCASSGQGHYGYTFGSGTRLTVV.

The V and J genes are TRBV19 and TRBJ1-1, with TRBD1 identical over 9 bases. The CDR3 consists of 13 residues. CDR1 and CDR2 (germline): LNHDA, SQIVND (reference sequence). Losses at the gene ends were 8 bases for V and 3 bases for J; bases not matched to a gene: 4. The CDR3 region is CASQQGAYTEAFF. In DNA form, the CDR3 reads TGTGCCAGTCAACAGGGGGCGTACACTGAAGCTTTCTTT.

The CDR3: CASRQFTSGRTDTQYF. The CDR3 region has the DNA TGTGCCAGCAGGCAATTTACTAGCGGGAGAACAGATACGCAGTATTTT. The J gene is TRBJ2-3, the V gene TRBV28; 11 bases are a match to TRBD2. V was clipped by 6 bases and J by 3 bases; unmatched bases: 8. The CDR3 extends over 16 amino acids. Per the germline V gene, CDR1 is MDHEN and CDR2 is SYDVKM.

V and J are TRBV11-2 and TRBJ2-7, with 10 nucleotides matching TRBD1. This CDR3 has 14 residues. The germline CDR1 and CDR2 sequences are SGHAT and FQNNGV. Trimming at V came to 1 base and at J to 5 bases, leaving 2 bases not matched to a gene. Written as DNA, the CDR3 is TGTGCCAGCAGCTTAGTCGGACAGGGGGACGAGCAGTACTTC. Its protein product is CASSLVGQGDEQYF.

There are a few counts of this clone. The rearrangement joins TRBV11-2 to TRBJ2-7; D remains ambiguous. Germline V gene sequence: CDR1 SGHAT, CDR2 FQNNGV. Trimming shortened V by 2 bases and J by 3 bases, and 11 bases separated the two germline ends. The CDR3 runs 14 residues. CDR3 residues: CASSLRLINYEQYF. DNA for the CDR3: TGTGCCAGCAGCTTAAGACTTATAAACTACGAGCAGTACTTC.

The chain uses TRBV28 and TRBJ2-1; maybe TRBD2 (5 bases). Germline loops: CDR1 MDHEN, CDR2 SYDVKM. V was clipped by 8 bases and J by 6 bases, with 17 bases between them. The CDR3 has 14 residues. Written as DNA, the CDR3 is TGTGCCAGCCGCATATCGGCGGGCGCCAATGAGCAGTTCTTC. It translates to CASRISAGANEQFF.

The rearrangement joins TRBV5-1 to TRBJ1-2, with 7 bases identical to TRBD1. V shed 4 bases and J 8 bases; nucleotides not matched to a gene: 5. This CDR3 comprises 12 residues. Germline CDR1 is SGHRS and CDR2 is YFSETQ. The CDR3 region is CASSPTGVGYTF. In nucleotides, the CDR3 is TGCGCCAGCAGCCCTACAGGGGTGGGCTACACCTTC.

This rearrangement joins TRBV9 to TRBJ1-3; D unclear. The CDR3 covers 15 residues. CDR1 SGDLS and CDR2 YYNGEE come from the germline V gene. Trimming took off 0 bases at V and 0 bases at J, with 7 bases between the two ends. The CDR3 spells CASSVDFGSGNTIYF. CDR3 DNA: TGTGCCAGCAGCGTAGACTTTGGCTCTGGAAACACCATATATTTT.

The V gene is TRBV5-1, the J gene TRBJ2-7; a weak D match, TRBD2 (6 bases). Trimming removed 5 bases at V and 6 bases at J, with 18 bases between. CDR1 is SGHRS, CDR2 YFSETQ, per germline. The CDR3 has 14 residues. The CDR3: CASSPLSGVGEQYF. CDR3 coding DNA: TGCGCCAGCAGTCCTCTATCGGGGGTGGGCGAGCAGTACTTC.

The rearrangement uses TRBV12-2 and TRBJ2-1; the D call TRBD2 from the table was never checked on the DNA. TRBV12-2 is reported as a pseudogene. CDR3 length equals 22 residues. CDR3 in amino acids: CASRLVGSPPLPPFSSYNEQFF. As DNA, the CDR3 is TGTGCAAGTCGCTTAGTGGGGAGCCCTCCTCTCCCCCCATTCAGCTCCTACAATGAGCAGTTCTTC.

The chain joins TRBV4-1 to TRBJ1-3, with unresolved D. With 5 bases removed from V and 2 bases from J, the gap between germline ends came to 13 bases. The CDR3 is made up of 15 amino acids. Germline V gene lookup returns CDR1 MGHRA and CDR2 YSYEKL. DNA of the CDR3: TGCGCCAGCAGCTCCCACACGAGGGCTGGAAACACCATATATTTT. It yields the protein CASSSHTRAGNTIYF.

This clone was detected once. This chain connects TRBV12-3 or TRBV12-4 to TRBJ1-1, with a possible D match to TRBD1 (6 bases). CDR3 length: 11 residues. Deletions cut 5 bases from V and 13 bases from J, with 14 bases between. The CDR3 coding sequence is TGTGCCAGCAGTGGACATAGGGGGTTTTTCTTT. Translating it yields CASSGHRGFFF.

This clone was detected a few times. The chain couples TRBV27 to TRBJ2-7; 10 bases align to TRBD2. This CDR3 region has 15 residues. CDR1 and CDR2 from the germline V gene are MNHEY and SMNVEV (reference sequence). Germline trimming cut 5 bases from V and 5 bases from J; bases unmatched to any gene: 9. For the CDR3, the DNA is TGTGCCAGCAGTCCGCAGGGACTAGCGTCCCACGAGCAGTACTTC. Amino acid sequence: CASSPQGLASHEQYF.

In DNA, the CDR3 is TGTGCCAGTAGTATAGATTCAGGGCGAGCCAAAAACATTCAGTACTTC. This encodes CASSIDSGRAKNIQYF. J is TRBJ2-4 and V is TRBV19, with a weak D call TRBD1 (5 bases). The CDR3 is 16 amino acids. Germline assignment: CDR1 LNHDA and CDR2 SQIVND (reference sequence). V was shortened by 0 bases and J by 0 bases, with 9 bases between the two germline ends.